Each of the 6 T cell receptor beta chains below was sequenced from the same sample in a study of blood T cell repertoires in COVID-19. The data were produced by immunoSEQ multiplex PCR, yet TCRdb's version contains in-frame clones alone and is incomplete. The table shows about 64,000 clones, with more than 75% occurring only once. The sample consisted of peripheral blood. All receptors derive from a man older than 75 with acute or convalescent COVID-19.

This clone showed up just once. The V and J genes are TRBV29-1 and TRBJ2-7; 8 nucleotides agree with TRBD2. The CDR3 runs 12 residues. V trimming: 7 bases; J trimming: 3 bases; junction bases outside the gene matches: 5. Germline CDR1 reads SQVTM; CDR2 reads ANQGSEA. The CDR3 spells CSASGTSYEQYF. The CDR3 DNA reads TGCAGCGCATCCGGGACTAGCTACGAGCAGTACTTC.

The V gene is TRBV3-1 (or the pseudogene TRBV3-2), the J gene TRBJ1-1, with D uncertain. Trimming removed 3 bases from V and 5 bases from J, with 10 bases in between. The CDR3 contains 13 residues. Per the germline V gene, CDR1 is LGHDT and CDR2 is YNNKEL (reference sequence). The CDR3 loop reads CASSQGRGTEAFF. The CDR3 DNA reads TGTGCCAGCAGCCAGGGAAGAGGGACTGAAGCTTTCTTT.

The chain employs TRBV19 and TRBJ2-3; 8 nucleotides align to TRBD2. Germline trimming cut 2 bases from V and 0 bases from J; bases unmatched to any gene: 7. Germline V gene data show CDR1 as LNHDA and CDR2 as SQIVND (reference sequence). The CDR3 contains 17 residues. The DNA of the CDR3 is TGTGCCAGTAGTATAAGATTGGCGGGGGGTAGCACAGATACGCAGTATTTT. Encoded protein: CASSIRLAGGSTDTQYF.

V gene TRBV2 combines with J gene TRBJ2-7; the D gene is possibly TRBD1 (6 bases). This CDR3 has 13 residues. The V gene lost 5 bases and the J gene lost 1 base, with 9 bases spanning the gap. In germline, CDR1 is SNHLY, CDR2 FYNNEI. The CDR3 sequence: CASSTGISYEQYF. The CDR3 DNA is TGTGCCAGCAGTACAGGGATTTCCTACGAGCAGTACTTC.

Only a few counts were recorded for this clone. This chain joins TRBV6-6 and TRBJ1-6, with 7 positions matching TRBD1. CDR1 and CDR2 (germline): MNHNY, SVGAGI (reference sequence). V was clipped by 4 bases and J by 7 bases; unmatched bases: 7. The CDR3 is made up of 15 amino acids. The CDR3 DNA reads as TGTGCCAGCAGTTCCCAGGGGGAAGGCAATTCACCCCTCCACTTT. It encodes CASSSQGEGNSPLHF.

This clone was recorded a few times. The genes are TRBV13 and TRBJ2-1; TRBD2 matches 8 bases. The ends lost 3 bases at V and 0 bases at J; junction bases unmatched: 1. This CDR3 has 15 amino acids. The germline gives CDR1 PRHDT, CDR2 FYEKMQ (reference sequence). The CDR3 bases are TGTGCCAGCAGCTTCGGGGGGGCCTCCTACAATGAGCAGTTCTTC. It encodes CASSFGGASYNEQFF.